This T cell receptor (beta chain) was captured by sequencing in a study of CD8+ T cells in alopecia areata. The sequencing template was cDNA reverse transcribed from extracted RNA. Profiled with immunoSEQ multiplex PCR; TCRdb holds only in-frame clones, not every one. The sample lists 100,000 to 120,000 clones; approximately 63% were seen once. Findings and limits, study-wide: Scalp samples also contribute reads from the resident alphabeta T cells found in normal skin. Unlike in mice, where it was clearer, TCR sharing across patients was less clear, possibly HLA-related.

The CDR3 length is 16 residues. V was shortened by 5 bases and J by 5 bases, with 21 bases between the two germline ends. In germline, CDR1 is SEHNR, CDR2 FQNEAQ (reference sequence). This clone was seen a few times. As yet, its antigen is unknown. The origin of this receptor is a human donor in good health. Sequenced sample: CD8+ T cells sorted from blood. This rearrangement joins TRBV7-9 to TRBJ2-5, with no clear D. In nucleotides, the CDR3 is TGTGCCAGCAGCAGCCGGAACAGCCCCGACTGGGAGACCCAGTACTTC. Translation: CASSSRNSPDWETQYF.